This paragraph covers one TCR beta chain sequence. What it binds is unknown. This sample stems from a study of Ad26.COV2.S vaccination and SARS-CoV-2 variants. Study conclusions and caveats: Recipients given vaccine exceeded placebo recipients in spike-specific TCR breadth. Overall T cell responses may have been underestimated by the analyses of TCR breadth and depth.

This CDR3 is 15 amino acids long. V lost 4 bases, J lost 5 bases, and 6 bases stayed unmatched. Germline V CDR1 and CDR2: SGHTA, FQGTGA. Method: immunoSEQ multiplex PCR; TCRdb's copy keeps in-frame clones and lacks some. The sample holds approximately 480,000 clones; around 85% are singletons and the top ten take about 13%. As to treatment: around 19 received Ad26.COV2.S at low or high dose, single or two shots; several received placebo; per-sample allocation not given. It was on day 63 after the first vaccine or placebo injection that samples were taken. The rearrangement links TRBV7-3 to TRBJ2-3; TRBD2 matches at 10 bases. This specimen was peripheral blood, taken in a trial of Ad26.COV2.S vaccine versus placebo. This TCR came from a person between 18 and 59 years old who received the Ad26.COV2.S COVID-19 vaccine or a placebo. CDR3 sequence (DNA): TGTGCCAGCAGCTGGCTAGCGGGAGAGCTAGATACGCAGTATTTT. Its translation is CASSWLAGELDTQYF.